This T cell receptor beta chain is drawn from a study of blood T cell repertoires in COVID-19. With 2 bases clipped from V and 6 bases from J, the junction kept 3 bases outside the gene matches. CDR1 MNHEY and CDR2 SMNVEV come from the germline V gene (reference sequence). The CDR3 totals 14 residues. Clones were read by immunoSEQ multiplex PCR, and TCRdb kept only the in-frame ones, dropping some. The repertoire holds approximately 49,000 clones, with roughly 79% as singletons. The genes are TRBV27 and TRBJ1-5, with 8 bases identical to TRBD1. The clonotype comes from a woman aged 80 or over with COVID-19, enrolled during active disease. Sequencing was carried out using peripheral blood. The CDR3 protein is CASSLGQGIQPQHF. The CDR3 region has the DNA TGTGCCAGCAGTTTAGGACAGGGTATTCAGCCCCAGCATTTT.